The 3 T cell receptor beta chains below all came from one sample that was sequenced in a study of cytomegalovirus exposure and HLA in healthy donors. The PCR was carried out with 60 Vbeta primers and 13 Jbeta primers. Data came from immunoSEQ multiplex PCR; TCRdb stores just in-frame clones and leaves some out. Among some 200,000 clones listed, roughly four fifths were seen once. The sequenced sample was PBMCs. The source of these receptors is a man aged 45 to 65 in good health and CMV-seronegative.

J is TRBJ2-1 and V is TRBV7-3; TRBD2 matches 8 bases. CDR1 SGHTA and CDR2 FQGTGA come from the germline V gene. The CDR3 consists of 16 residues. V was clipped by 5 bases and J by 1 base; unmatched bases: 7. The CDR3 nucleotides read TGTGCCAGCAGCAATCGGGCTAGCGGGTCCTACAATGAGCAGTTCTTC. Its translation is CASSNRASGSYNEQFF.

This clone occurred once. The V call is TRBV29-1, the J call TRBJ2-3; 7 bases map to TRBD2. CDR3 length: 15 amino acids. V gave up 1 base and J gave up 1 base; unmatched junction bases: 5. Germline CDR1 reads SQVTM; CDR2 reads ANQGSEA. The CDR3 loop is CSVEVSAGGTDTQYF. The CDR3 nucleotides read TGCAGCGTTGAAGTCTCGGCGGGGGGCACAGATACGCAGTATTTT.

The V call is TRBV6-5, the J call TRBJ2-3, with 8 bases matching TRBD1. J gave up 0 bases and V 6 bases, and 2 bases lay outside the gene matches. This CDR3 has 14 residues. Germline CDR1 reads MNHEY; CDR2 reads SVGAGI. In nucleotides, the CDR3 is TGTGCCAGCAGGGACAGGGATAGCACAGATACGCAGTATTTT. Protein sequence: CASRDRDSTDTQYF.